This paragraph covers one T cell receptor beta chain sequence. Its antigen is not known. This entry is derived from a study of OX40 agonist ivuxolimab in advanced cancers. Study information: Ivuxolimab, an antibody that agonizes OX40 (CD134), was administered to the patients. Three patients, one with hepatocellular carcinoma and two with cutaneous melanoma, achieved partial responses.

The repertoire was sequenced with immunoSEQ multiplex PCR; TCRdb's copy has only in-frame clones and lacks some. The sample records roughly 45,000 clones, approximately 81% being singletons. Trimming removed 0 bases at V and 3 bases at J, with 6 bases between. The length of the CDR3 is 13 residues. The germline gives CDR1 LGHNA, CDR2 YSLEER. Findings of the study overall: CD8+ T cells (on average) carried more expanded clones than CD4+ T cells.

The sample in question was CD4+ or CD8+ T cells sorted from blood, obtained in a trial of the OX40 agonist ivuxolimab. This rearrangement joins TRBV4-3 to TRBJ2-7; D is uncertain. The clonotype was recovered from an adult with an advanced solid tumor such as melanoma, head and neck, liver or kidney cancer. The CDR3 DNA reads as TGCGCCAGCAGCCAAGACAGGTTCTACGAGCAGTACTTC. Its protein product is CASSQDRFYEQYF.